Here is one T cell receptor beta chain with its context. No antigen is known for it. V lost 3 bases and J 7 bases, leaving 10 bases between the germline ends. Germline CDR1 LNHDA, CDR2 SQIVND (reference sequence). This CDR3 contains 13 residues. These data originate in a study of shared clonotypes between healthy human individuals. Generated by immunoSEQ multiplex PCR, the TCRdb table keeps only in-frame clones and is missing some. The sample includes about 2,200,000 clones, around 93% of them seen just once. Regarding the study as a whole: Larger richness was generally estimated for naive than memory subsets.

Naive CD8 cells lacked CD45RO, underwent positive selection for CCR7 and left out terminally differentiated effector memory CD45RA+ cells. The receptor comes from a man between 18 and 29 years old in good health. Some clones in this sample may be carry-over from other donors' samples. Specimen: naive CD8+ T cells from PBMCs. The chain has TRBV19 and TRBJ2-1; no firm D call. The CDR3 spells CASSIYENNEQFF. CDR3 bases: TGTGCCAGTAGTATTTATGAGAATAATGAGCAGTTCTTC.